The T cell receptor beta chain under discussion was sequenced for a study of shared clonotypes between healthy human individuals. Study findings and constraints: Non-shared clonotypes were found to have lower generation probabilities than the clonotypes that were shared by all four of the sorted-subset donors.

CDR1 LNHNV and CDR2 YYDKDF come from the germline V gene (reference sequence). The CDR3 spans 18 residues. Trimming left V 8 bases short and J 3 bases short, with 26 bases between. This table comes from immunoSEQ multiplex PCR, and its TCRdb copy is limited to in-frame clones, with some not included. Of more than 1,200,000 clones listed, about 98.5% are singletons. About this clone: Its antigen is not identified.

This chain links TRBV15 with TRBJ2-4; the D gene could be TRBD1 or TRBD2 (5 bases each). Material for sequencing was naive CD4+ T cells sorted from blood. The sample's subset: CD45RA+ positively selected. This receptor was obtained from a man in his thirties or forties in good health. CDR3 sequence (DNA): TGTGCCACCGACTCTCGGGACGCTCCCCTTGGGGACAAAAACATTCAGTACTTC. Its protein is CATDSRDAPLGDKNIQYF.